The T cell receptor beta chain described here comes from a study of spatial heterogeneity in lung cancer. Study-wide context: As counted in raw reads, each unique TCR and UMI combination appeared more than ten times on average. General study points: At tumor resection, ubiquitous expanded TCRs were detected in blood more often than later.

Every individual TCR cDNA molecule carried its own unique molecular identifier, which allowed correction of PCR and sequencing errors. Using its own MiXCR run on the 5' RACE reads, TCRdb lists one record per CDR3 protein. This table has about 50,000 distinct CDR3 sequences, about 7.4% appearing once. This clonotype was recorded a few times. Its antigen is as yet unknown. Regarding time point: sample taken at primary tumor resection. Unsorted samples of tumor, nontumor lung or frozen PBMC had their whole RNA sequenced. Unmatched junction bases numbered 6, after V lost 5 bases and J lost 7 bases. The length of the CDR3 is 14 residues. From germline, CDR1 is SEHNR and CDR2 FQNEAQ (reference sequence).

The clonotype comes from a female donor with early-stage non-small cell lung cancer. The chain is built from TRBV7-9 and TRBJ1-3; 9 bases line up with TRBD1. The sequencing here drew on PBMCs, taken at surgery. CDR3 in amino acids: CASSLGTGLNTIYF. In DNA, the CDR3 is TGTGCCAGCAGCCTCGGGACAGGGCTGAACACCATATATTTT.